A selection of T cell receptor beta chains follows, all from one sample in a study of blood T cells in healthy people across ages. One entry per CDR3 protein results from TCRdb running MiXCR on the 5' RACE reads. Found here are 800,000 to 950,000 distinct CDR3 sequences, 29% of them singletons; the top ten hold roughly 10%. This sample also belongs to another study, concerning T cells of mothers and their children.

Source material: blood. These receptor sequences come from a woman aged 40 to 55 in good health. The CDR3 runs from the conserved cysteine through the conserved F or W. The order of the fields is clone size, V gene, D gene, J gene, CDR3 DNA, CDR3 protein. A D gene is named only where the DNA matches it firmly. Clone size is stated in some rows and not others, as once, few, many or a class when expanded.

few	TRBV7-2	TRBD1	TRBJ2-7	TGTGCCAGCAGCCGCACCGGGACAGGATACGGGCAGTACTTC	CASSRTGTGYGQYF
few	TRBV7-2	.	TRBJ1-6	TGTGCCAGCAGCCGCATAACTTCACCCCTCCACTTT	CASSRITSPLHF
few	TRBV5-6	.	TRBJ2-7	TGTGCCAGCAGCTTGGGTGGTGGCCCTTTGGACGAGCAGTACTTC	CASSLGGGPLDEQYF
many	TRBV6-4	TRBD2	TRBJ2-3	TGTGCCAGCAGTGTTTTAGCGGGGGGGCCAGATACGCAGTATTTT	CASSVLAGGPDTQYF
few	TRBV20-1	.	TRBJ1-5	TGCAGTGCTAGAGATCGCCGGACAACCCTTGGTAATCAGCCCCAGCATTTT	CSARDRRTTLGNQPQHF
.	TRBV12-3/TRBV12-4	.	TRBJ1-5	TGTGCCAGCAGTTTCACAAGTAGCAATCAGCCCCAGCATTTT	CASSFTSSNQPQHF
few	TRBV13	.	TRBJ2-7	TGTGCCAGCAGCTTCGGAGGGCGGGGAATTATGTTCTACGAGCAGTACTTC	CASSFGGRGIMFYEQYF
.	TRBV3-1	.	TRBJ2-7	TGTGCCAGCAGCCAAAGGGATACGGCGGTCTACGAGCAGTACTTC	CASSQRDTAVYEQYF
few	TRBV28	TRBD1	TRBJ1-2	TGTGCCAGCAGTCCCCGCCCCGGTAGCCGGGACAGGGGGTATGGCTACACCTTC	CASSPRPGSRDRGYGYTF
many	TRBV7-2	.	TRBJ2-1	TGTGCCAGCAGCTGGGTTAGCTCCTACAATGAGCAGTTCTTC	CASSWVSSYNEQFF
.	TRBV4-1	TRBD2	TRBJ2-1	TGCGCCAGCAGCCTTAGACTAGCGGAGTACAATGAGCAGTTCTTC	CASSLRLAEYNEQFF
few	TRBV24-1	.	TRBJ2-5	TGTGCCACCAGTGACCGCCGATACTGGACCAGGGGACGGATCCAAGAGACCCAGTACTTC	CATSDRRYWTRGRIQETQYF
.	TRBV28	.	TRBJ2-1	TGTGCCAGCAGCACCCTACGGGGCCAGAGCTCCTACAATGAGCAGTTCTTC	CASSTLRGQSSYNEQFF
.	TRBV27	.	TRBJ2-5	TGTGCCAGCAGTCGCGCCGGGCAGCTCCAAGAGACCCAGTACTTC	CASSRAGQLQETQYF
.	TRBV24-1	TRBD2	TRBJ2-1	TGTGCCACCAGTGATTTAGTCCGGGGGGGGATGTATGAGCAGTTCTTC	CATSDLVRGGMYEQFF